The rows below give T cell receptor beta chains drawn from one sample of a study of identical twins. TCRdb redid the calling of the 5' RACE reads with MiXCR, one entry per CDR3 protein. The sample includes roughly 490,000 distinct CDR3 sequences, approximately 14% of them seen just once. The data were also submitted as part of a second study, on yellow fever vaccine responses in identical twins.

The sample comprised CD4+ T cells sorted from blood. The receptors here all came from a woman between 18 and 29 years old in good health. Each CDR3 is given with its conserved first and last residue. D genes are given only for firm matches. Expanded clones are given a class, and other clones once, few, many or no size at all.

V gene: TRBV20-1; D gene: NA; clone size: NA; J gene: TRBJ2-5; CDR3 DNA: TGCAGTGCTAGGCAAATAGAGCAAGAGACCCAGTACTTC; CDR3 protein: CSARQIEQETQYF
V gene: TRBV10-3; D gene: NA; clone size: few; J gene: TRBJ2-1; CDR3 DNA: TGTGCCATCAGCTGGGCCAATGAGCAGTTCTTC; CDR3 protein: CAISWANEQFF
V gene: TRBV12-3/TRBV12-4; D gene: TRBD2; clone size: many; J gene: TRBJ2-3; CDR3 DNA: TGTGCCAGCAGTTTAGGGACTAGCGGTGATACGCAGTATTTT; CDR3 protein: CASSLGTSGDTQYF
V gene: TRBV15; D gene: NA; clone size: NA; J gene: TRBJ2-5; CDR3 DNA: TGTGCCACCAGCAGAGAGGCGGACTACCAAGAGACCCAGTACTTC; CDR3 protein: CATSREADYQETQYF
V gene: TRBV6-2/TRBV6-3; D gene: NA; clone size: NA; J gene: TRBJ2-5; CDR3 DNA: TGTGCCAGCAGTTACTCGAAGAGCCAAGAGACCCAGTACTTC; CDR3 protein: CASSYSKSQETQYF
V gene: TRBV5-5; D gene: NA; clone size: NA; J gene: TRBJ2-7; CDR3 DNA: TGTGCCAGCAGCGTGACAGGAATCACCTACGAGCAGTACTTC; CDR3 protein: CASSVTGITYEQYF
V gene: TRBV6-1; D gene: NA; clone size: NA; J gene: TRBJ2-3; CDR3 DNA: TGTGCCAGCAGTCCCCCGACGACGGGAAAGAGGAATACGCAGTATTTT; CDR3 protein: CASSPPTTGKRNTQYF
V gene: TRBV28; D gene: TRBD1; clone size: NA; J gene: TRBJ1-2; CDR3 DNA: TGTGCCAGCAGTAGACCGGGACAGGGGGCCCACACCTTC; CDR3 protein: CASSRPGQGAHTF
V gene: TRBV5-1; D gene: NA; clone size: NA; J gene: TRBJ2-7; CDR3 DNA: TGCGCCAGCAGCTTGGTTCTTAGAGACGAGCAGTACTTC; CDR3 protein: CASSLVLRDEQYF
V gene: TRBV29-1; D gene: TRBD2; clone size: NA; J gene: TRBJ2-3; CDR3 DNA: TGCAGCGCCTCAGGACTAGCGGCCAGCACAGATACGCAGTATTTT; CDR3 protein: CSASGLAASTDTQYF
V gene: TRBV7-2; D gene: NA; clone size: NA; J gene: TRBJ2-3; CDR3 DNA: TGTGCCAGCTCACCGGGACGAGGAAAAGGGGATACGCAGTATTTT; CDR3 protein: CASSPGRGKGDTQYF
V gene: TRBV6-1; D gene: TRBD2; clone size: many; J gene: TRBJ2-5; CDR3 DNA: TGTGCCAGCAGCTCCATGTCTAGCGGGAGTTTAGAGACCCAGTACTTC; CDR3 protein: CASSSMSSGSLETQYF
V gene: TRBV5-1; D gene: NA; clone size: few; J gene: TRBJ1-1; CDR3 DNA: TGCGCCAGCAGCTTGGAGGTAACCGGAGGGACTGAAGCTTTCTTT; CDR3 protein: CASSLEVTGGTEAFF
V gene: TRBV2; D gene: NA; clone size: few; J gene: TRBJ2-7; CDR3 DNA: TGTGCCAGCCGAATAGGTTCCGAGCAGTACTTC; CDR3 protein: CASRIGSEQYF
V gene: TRBV7-2; D gene: TRBD2; clone size: many; J gene: TRBJ2-7; CDR3 DNA: TGTGCCAGCAGCTTGACCGGGACTAGCTACGAGCAGTACTTC; CDR3 protein: CASSLTGTSYEQYF
V gene: TRBV27; D gene: NA; clone size: once; J gene: TRBJ2-5; CDR3 DNA: TGTGCCAGCAGTTGGGACGGCTGGCAAGAGACCCAGTACTTC; CDR3 protein: CASSWDGWQETQYF
V gene: TRBV28; D gene: NA; clone size: NA; J gene: TRBJ1-2; CDR3 DNA: TGTGCCAGCAGCCTCCTACAATCTAAGGGCTACACCTTC; CDR3 protein: CASSLLQSKGYTF
V gene: TRBV29-1; D gene: NA; clone size: few; J gene: TRBJ1-6; CDR3 DNA: TGCAGCGTTGGTCAGCCGAATTCACCCCTCCACTTT; CDR3 protein: CSVGQPNSPLHF
V gene: TRBV28; D gene: NA; clone size: NA; J gene: TRBJ2-1; CDR3 DNA: TGTGCCAGCTTCCCAGGGGGGAGTAGCAATGAGCAGTTCTTC; CDR3 protein: CASFPGGSSNEQFF
V gene: TRBV30; D gene: NA; clone size: many; J gene: TRBJ1-2; CDR3 DNA: TGTGCCTGGAGGATCGCCTCCCTGACCTTC; CDR3 protein: CAWRIASLTF
V gene: TRBV12-3/TRBV12-4; D gene: NA; clone size: many; J gene: TRBJ2-1; CDR3 DNA: TGTGCCAGCAGCCCTACCGGAGGCTACAATGAGCAGTTCTTC; CDR3 protein: CASSPTGGYNEQFF
V gene: TRBV20-1; D gene: TRBD1; clone size: few; J gene: TRBJ1-5; CDR3 DNA: TGCAGTGCTAGACCACAGGGGCCCCACAATCAGCCCCAGCATTTT; CDR3 protein: CSARPQGPHNQPQHF
V gene: TRBV5-1; D gene: TRBD1; clone size: many; J gene: TRBJ1-5; CDR3 DNA: TGCGCCAGCAGCCCCGGGACAGGGGGCAGCCAGCCCCAGCATTTT; CDR3 protein: CASSPGTGGSQPQHF
V gene: TRBV20-1; D gene: NA; clone size: NA; J gene: TRBJ2-4; CDR3 DNA: TGCAGTGCTAGAGATAGTGGGTCACACCAACTAGCCAAAAACATTCAGTACTTC; CDR3 protein: CSARDSGSHQLAKNIQYF
V gene: TRBV11-2; D gene: TRBD2; clone size: many; J gene: TRBJ2-1; CDR3 DNA: TGTGCCAGCAGCTTAGAAGCGGGGGGGTCCATTTCATACAATGAGCAGTTCTTC; CDR3 protein: CASSLEAGGSISYNEQFF
V gene: TRBV9; D gene: TRBD2; clone size: NA; J gene: TRBJ2-5; CDR3 DNA: TGTGCCAGCAGCGTCGGGGGCGGGGGGGCTCGAGAGACCCAGTACTTC; CDR3 protein: CASSVGGGGARETQYF
V gene: TRBV29-1; D gene: NA; clone size: NA; J gene: TRBJ2-3; CDR3 DNA: TGCAGCGCGAGCGGGACAATAAGCACAGATACGCAGTATTTT; CDR3 protein: CSASGTISTDTQYF
V gene: TRBV30; D gene: NA; clone size: NA; J gene: TRBJ2-1; CDR3 DNA: TGTGCCTGGAGTCGGGGAATTGGAAGCTTCAATTATTATCAGTTCTTC; CDR3 protein: CAWSRGIGSFNYYQFF
V gene: TRBV19; D gene: TRBD2; clone size: NA; J gene: TRBJ2-7; CDR3 DNA: TGTGCCAGTAGTATTCACCGCGGGGGACTCAGGACCTACGAGCAGTACTTC; CDR3 protein: CASSIHRGGLRTYEQYF
V gene: TRBV6-1; D gene: NA; clone size: NA; J gene: TRBJ2-1; CDR3 DNA: TGTGCCAGCAAGTACACCTTCTATGAGCAGTTCTTC; CDR3 protein: CASKYTFYEQFF
V gene: TRBV6-1; D gene: NA; clone size: few; J gene: TRBJ2-7; CDR3 DNA: TGTGCCAGCAGTGGTCTGCAAGCGGGACACTACGAGCAGTACTTC; CDR3 protein: CASSGLQAGHYEQYF
V gene: TRBV10-3; D gene: NA; clone size: NA; J gene: TRBJ2-6; CDR3 DNA: TGTGCCATCTCTCATGGGGGGAGCTCTGGGGCCAACGTCCTGACTTTC; CDR3 protein: CAISHGGSSGANVLTF
V gene: TRBV7-9; D gene: NA; clone size: few; J gene: TRBJ2-1; CDR3 DNA: TGTGCCAGCAGCTTCCAGGCGGGGGCCAACAATGAGCAGTTCTTC; CDR3 protein: CASSFQAGANNEQFF
V gene: TRBV5-1; D gene: NA; clone size: NA; J gene: TRBJ2-4; CDR3 DNA: TGCGCCAGCAGCTTGGAAGTCAAAAACATTCAGTACTTC; CDR3 protein: CASSLEVKNIQYF
V gene: TRBV12-3/TRBV12-4; D gene: NA; clone size: many; J gene: TRBJ1-1; CDR3 DNA: TGTGCCAGCAGTTTAGAGGGGTGGAGTGAAGCTTTCTTT; CDR3 protein: CASSLEGWSEAFF
V gene: TRBV7-2; D gene: NA; clone size: NA; J gene: TRBJ2-6; CDR3 DNA: TGTGCCAGCAGCCCCAGGGGTTCTCAGGCTGGGGCCAACGTCCTGACTTTC; CDR3 protein: CASSPRGSQAGANVLTF
V gene: TRBV7-8; D gene: NA; clone size: many; J gene: TRBJ1-2; CDR3 DNA: TGTGCCAGCAGCCTGCTTCGCGGAGCAGACTACACCTTC; CDR3 protein: CASSLLRGADYTF
V gene: TRBV25-1; D gene: NA; clone size: NA; J gene: TRBJ2-6; CDR3 DNA: TGTGCCAGCAGTGCTGAGACTGGGGCCAACGTCCTGACTTTC; CDR3 protein: CASSAETGANVLTF
V gene: TRBV29-1; D gene: TRBD2; clone size: NA; J gene: TRBJ2-5; CDR3 DNA: TGCAGCGTTACCCCCGGGACTAGCCCCCAAGAGACCCAGTACTTC; CDR3 protein: CSVTPGTSPQETQYF
V gene: TRBV7-9; D gene: NA; clone size: few; J gene: TRBJ2-3; CDR3 DNA: TGTGCCAGCTCCACTAGGGGGAGAGAAACAGATACGCAGTATTTT; CDR3 protein: CASSTRGRETDTQYF